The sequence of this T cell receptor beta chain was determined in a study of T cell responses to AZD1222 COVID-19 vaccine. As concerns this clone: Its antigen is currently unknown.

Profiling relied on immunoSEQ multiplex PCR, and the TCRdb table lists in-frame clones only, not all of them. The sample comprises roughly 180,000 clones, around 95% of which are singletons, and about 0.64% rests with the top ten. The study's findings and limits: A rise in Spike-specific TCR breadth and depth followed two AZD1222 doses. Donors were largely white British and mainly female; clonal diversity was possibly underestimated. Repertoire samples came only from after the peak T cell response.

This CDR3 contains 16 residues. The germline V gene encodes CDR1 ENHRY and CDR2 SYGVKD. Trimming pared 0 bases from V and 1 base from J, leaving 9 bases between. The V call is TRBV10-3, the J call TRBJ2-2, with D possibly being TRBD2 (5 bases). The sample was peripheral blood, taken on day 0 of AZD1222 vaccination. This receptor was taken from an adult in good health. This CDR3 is CAISESRGLNTGELFF. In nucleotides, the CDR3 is TGTGCCATCAGTGAGTCAAGAGGGTTGAACACCGGGGAGCTGTTTTTT.